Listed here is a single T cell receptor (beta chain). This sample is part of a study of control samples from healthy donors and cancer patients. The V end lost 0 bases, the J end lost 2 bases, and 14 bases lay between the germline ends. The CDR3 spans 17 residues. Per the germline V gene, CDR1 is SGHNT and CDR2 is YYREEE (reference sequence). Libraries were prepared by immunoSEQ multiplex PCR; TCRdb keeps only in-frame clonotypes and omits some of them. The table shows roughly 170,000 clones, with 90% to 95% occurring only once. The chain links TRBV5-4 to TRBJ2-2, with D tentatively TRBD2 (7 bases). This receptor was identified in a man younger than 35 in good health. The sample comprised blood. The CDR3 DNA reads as TGTGCCAGCAGCTTGGTTTGGGGCGGGGGCAACACCGGGGAGCTGTTTTTT. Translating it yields CASSLVWGGGNTGELFF. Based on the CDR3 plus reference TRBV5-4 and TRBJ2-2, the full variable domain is ETGVTQSPTHLIKTRGQQVTLRCSSQSGHNTVSWYQQALGQGPQFIFQYYREEENGRGNFPPRFSGLQFPNYSSELNVNALELDDSALYLCASSLVWGGGNTGELFFGEGSRLTVL.